This TCR beta chain was observed in a study of T cells after yellow fever vaccination. Study findings and constraints: Researchers cautioned that FACS-sorted repertoires could harbor abundant clonotypes contaminating from the bulk population.

Comment on this clonotype: Its antigen is not known.

The CDR3 loop spans 17 amino acids. J lost 4 bases, V lost 7 bases, and 12 bases had no gene match. Per the germline V gene, CDR1 is MNHEY and CDR2 is SVGEGT. Via MiXCR, TCRdb re-called the 5' RACE reads, giving one row per CDR3 protein. The sample yields hundreds of thousands of distinct CDR3 sequences, about 19% seen once. The V and J genes are TRBV6-2 or TRBV6-3 and TRBJ2-1; 11 bases align to TRBD2. The clonotype comes from a man aged 18 to 29 who received the YFV17D yellow fever vaccine. The source was PBMCs, collected before the yellow fever booster vaccination. The DNA of the CDR3 is TGTGCCAGCACCACCCCCCTAGCGGGGGGCAGTTACAATGAGCAGTTCTTC. It yields the protein CASTTPLAGGSYNEQFF.